These 2 T cell receptor beta chains share one sample of origin, sequenced in a study of shared clonotypes between healthy human individuals. The data were produced by immunoSEQ multiplex PCR, yet TCRdb's version contains in-frame clones alone and is incomplete. Counted here are about 2.3 million clones, just over 90% occurring once; the ten biggest clones make up 0.35% to 0.5%. Sequenced input: naive CD4+ T cells from PBMCs. Specified subset: CD45RA+ positively selected. These TCRs come from a man younger than 35 in good health. Some clones in this sample may be carry-over from other donors' samples.

The V and J genes are TRBV5-4 and TRBJ2-7, with 8 bases matching TRBD2. Germline CDR1 and CDR2: SGHNT and YYREEE (reference sequence). V dropped 1 base and J dropped 2; count of bases not matched to a gene: 2. There are 14 residues in the CDR3. CDR3 in DNA: TGTGCCAGCAGCTTGATGCGGGAGGCCTACGAGCAGTACTTC. It encodes CASSLMREAYEQYF.

The chain combines TRBV7-9 with TRBJ2-2; possibly TRBD1 for D (6 bases). The CDR3 is 13 amino acids. Trimming took off 5 bases at V and 6 bases at J, with 10 bases between the two ends. Germline V gene sequence: CDR1 SEHNR, CDR2 FQNEAQ (reference sequence). CDR3 in DNA: TGTGCCAGCAGCCAACAGGGTCCCGGGGAGCTGTTTTTT. It encodes CASSQQGPGELFF.